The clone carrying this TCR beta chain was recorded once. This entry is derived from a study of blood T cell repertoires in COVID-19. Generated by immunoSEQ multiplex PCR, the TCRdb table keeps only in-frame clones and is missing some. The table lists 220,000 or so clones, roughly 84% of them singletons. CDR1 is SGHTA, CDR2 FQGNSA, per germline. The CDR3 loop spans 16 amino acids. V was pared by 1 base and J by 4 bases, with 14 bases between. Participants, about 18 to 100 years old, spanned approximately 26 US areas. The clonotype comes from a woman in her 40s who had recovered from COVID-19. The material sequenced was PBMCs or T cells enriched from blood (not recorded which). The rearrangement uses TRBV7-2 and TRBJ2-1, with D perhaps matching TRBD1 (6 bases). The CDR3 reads CASSLERGTVYNEQFF. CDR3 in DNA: TGTGCCAGCAGCTTAGAGAGGGGGACGGTTTACAATGAGCAGTTCTTC.